A selection of T cell receptor beta chains follows, all from one sample in a study of CDR3 diversity in severe acne. MiXCR, run by TCRdb on the PCR reads, gives a single entry per CDR3 protein. The repertoire includes tens of thousands of distinct CDR3 sequences, around 49% of them detected once, and 13% to 15% sits in the top ten. The sequenced sample was blood. The receptors derive from a male donor in good health, without acne. Both conserved end residues are part of each CDR3. Each record gives: V gene, J gene, D gene, clone size, CDR3 DNA, CDR3 protein. A D gene is named only where the DNA matches it firmly. A clone size is listed for some rows: how often the clone was seen (once, few, many), or a class if it is expanded.

TRBV2,TRBJ2-7,-,-,TGTGCCAGCAAAGGGCGAATCTACTACGAGCAGTACTTC,CASKGRIYYEQYF
TRBV5-1,TRBJ2-3,TRBD1,-,TGCGCCAGCAGCTTGGACGGGACAGAGTACAATGAGCAGTATTTT,CASSLDGTEYNEQYF
TRBV19,TRBJ1-1,-,many,TGTGCCAGTAGTATCACCCGGGAACCGAACACTGAAGCTTTCTTT,CASSITREPNTEAFF
TRBV29-1,TRBJ1-5,TRBD1,-,TGCAGCGTGGCGGGACAGGGGTTCGATCAGCCCCAGCATTTT,CSVAGQGFDQPQHF
TRBV6-1,TRBJ1-1,-,-,TGTGCCAGCAGTGAATTTGGGGATGGAGCTTTCTTT,CASSEFGDGAFF
TRBV24-1,TRBJ2-2,TRBD2,-,TGTGCCACCATGGGACTAGCGGGACTAGGCCTCAACACCGGGGAGCTGTTTTTT,CATMGLAGLGLNTGELFF
TRBV24-1,TRBJ2-2,-,-,TGTGCCACCAGTGACCCCGGTTTTTTAGCCGGGGAGCTGTTTTTT,CATSDPGFLAGELFF
TRBV9,TRBJ1-1,TRBD1,-,TGTGCCAGCAGCACAGGGGCGGGTTGGTCTGAAGCTTTCTTT,CASSTGAGWSEAFF
TRBV7-9,TRBJ1-5,-,-,TGTGCCAGCAGCTTCCGGTCCGATCAGCCCCAGCATTTT,CASSFRSDQPQHF
TRBV7-2,TRBJ2-3,-,-,TGTGCCAGCAGCTTTTCCAGGCTTGGGGCAGATACGCAGTATTTT,CASSFSRLGADTQYF
TRBV2,TRBJ2-7,-,many,TGTGCCAGCAGGGGAGCGCAGGGGAGCTCCTACGAGCAGTACTTC,CASRGAQGSSYEQYF
TRBV13,TRBJ2-7,-,-,TGTGCCAGCAGCTTGACGGTCACCTACGAGCAGTACTTC,CASSLTVTYEQYF
TRBV12-1,TRBJ2-3,-,many,TGTGCCAGCAGCTTTGTGGGTAGGGATCTGTATTTT,CASSFVGRDLYF
TRBV2,TRBJ2-7,TRBD2,-,TGTGCCAGCAGTGACCCGGCTAGCGGGATCCCCTACGAGCAGTACTTC,CASSDPASGIPYEQYF
TRBV6-5,TRBJ2-7,-,-,TGTGCCATCAGTGAGTCGGCGACAGGCCCACGACTTTTC,CAISESATGPRLF
TRBV25-1,TRBJ1-4,-,many,TGTGCCAGCAGTGCCCTCGGGTCGAAGGGAACTGAAAAACTGTTTTTT,CASSALGSKGTEKLFF
TRBV19,TRBJ1-5,-,many,TGTGCCAGTAGTATCGTCAGTTCCAATCAGCCCCAGCATTTT,CASSIVSSNQPQHF
TRBV11-2,TRBJ1-2,-,many,TGTGCCAGCAGCGCACTCGTGGGCTATGGCTACACCTTC,CASSALVGYGYTF
TRBV15,TRBJ1-4,TRBD1,-,TGTGCCACCAGCAGCTCTTCGACAGGGACTAATGAAAAACTGTTTTTT,CATSSSSTGTNEKLFF
TRBV25-1,TRBJ1-1,-,few,TGTGCCAGCAGCGTCCAAACCATGAACACTGAAGCTTTCTTT,CASSVQTMNTEAFF
TRBV6-1,TRBJ2-7,-,-,TGTGCCAGCGAGGTCAATTTCTCCTACGAGCAGTACTTC,CASEVNFSYEQYF
TRBV15,TRBJ2-7,-,-,TGTGCCGCCAGCAGAGAACGGGGACCAACTTGGGTCGACGAGCAGTACTTC,CAASRERGPTWVDEQYF
TRBV25-1,TRBJ1-2,TRBD1,-,TGTGCCGGCAGTGGCGACCGGGACAGGTGGAACGGCTACACCTTC,CAGSGDRDRWNGYTF
TRBV2,TRBJ2-5,-,many,TGTGCCAGCAGTGAAGCGCAGAGACAAATCCAAGAGACCCAGTACTTC,CASSEAQRQIQETQYF
TRBV19,TRBJ2-7,-,-,TGTGCCAGTAGTATGGGCGGGTCCGACGAGCAGTACTTC,CASSMGGSDEQYF
TRBV12-3/TRBV12-4,TRBJ2-6,-,many,TGTGCCAGCAGTTTGGAGGGGGCCCGCTCTGGGGCCAACGTCCTGACTTTC,CASSLEGARSGANVLTF
TRBV6-4,TRBJ1-2,TRBD1,-,TGTGCCAGCAGCGTAGCAGGGGGCTTCGGTGGCTACACCTTC,CASSVAGGFGGYTF